Listed here are 32 T cell receptor beta chains from one sample, sequenced in a study of blood T cell repertoires in COVID-19. Some clones are missing from TCRdb's copy, which holds only in-frame ones; the method was immunoSEQ multiplex PCR. The table lists roughly 180,000 clones, approximately 79% of them singletons, with roughly 17% in the top ten. The specimen was peripheral blood. These receptors originate from a man in his fifties or sixties with active or convalescent COVID-19.

This clone appeared a few times. The V and J genes are TRBV7-9 and TRBJ1-3; TRBD1 aligns across 9 bases. The CDR3 is 14 residues long. Germline CDR1 SEHNR, CDR2 FQNEAQ (reference sequence). Trimming cost V 6 bases and J 8 bases; bases outside gene matches: 8. The CDR3: CASSSGQGIHTIYF. The DNA of the CDR3 is TGTGCCAGCAGTTCAGGACAGGGGATTCACACCATATATTTT.

The J gene is TRBJ1-2, the V gene TRBV25-1; no reliable D call. The CDR3 has 12 amino acids. Trimming took off 2 bases at V and 5 bases at J, with 6 bases between the two ends. Germline CDR1 reads MGHDK; CDR2 reads SYGVNS. The CDR3 reads CASSEGVYGYTF. The DNA of the CDR3 is TGTGCCAGCAGTGAAGGAGTGTATGGCTACACCTTC.

CDR3 sequence reads: CASSLIRPGGLLYEQYF. In nucleotides, the CDR3 is TGTGCCAGCTCTCTGATCCGCCCAGGGGGCTTACTCTACGAGCAGTACTTC. The rearrangement links TRBV18 to TRBJ2-7, with 8 bases lining up with TRBD1. Germline-derived CDR1 and CDR2 are KGHSH and LQKENI. V gave up 6 bases and J gave up 3 bases; unmatched junction bases: 16. The CDR3 contains 17 residues. Supplemented by reference TRBV18 and TRBJ2-7, the full variable domain reads NAGVMQNPRHLVRRRGQEARLRCSPMKGHSHVYWYRQLPEEGLKFMVYLQKENIIDESGMPKERFSAEFPKEGPSILRIQQVVRGDSAAYFCASSLIRPGGLLYEQYFGPGTRLTVT.

This clone was detected only a few times. The chain uses TRBV7-2 and TRBJ2-1; 7 bases align to TRBD2. The CDR3 has 14 residues. V gave up 3 bases and J gave up 6 bases; unmatched junction bases: 5. Per germline, CDR1 SGHTA and CDR2 FQGNSA. The CDR3 spells CASSLLAAINEQFF. Written as DNA, the CDR3 is TGTGCCAGCAGCTTGCTAGCGGCGATCAATGAGCAGTTCTTC.

The chain is built from TRBV11-1 and TRBJ1-2, with D unclear. V was clipped by 7 bases and J by 8 bases, with 17 bases between them. The CDR3 extends over 13 amino acids. Germline V gene lookup returns CDR1 SGHAT and CDR2 FQDESV (reference sequence). In DNA form, the CDR3 reads TGTGCCAGCACGGGAGCTAGTGTCACAGGCTACACCTTC. This gives the protein CASTGASVTGYTF.

The chain carries TRBV7-3 and TRBJ2-2; possibly TRBD2 for D (5 bases). The length of the CDR3 is 12 residues. Per germline, CDR1 SGHTA and CDR2 FQGTGA. V lost 4 bases and J lost 15, with 15 bases in between. CDR3 coding DNA: TGTGCCAGCAGCTCCCCGGATAGGACTTTGTTTTTT. Protein product: CASSSPDRTLFF.

The V call is TRBV7-3, the J call TRBJ2-1, with D uncertain. This CDR3 has 15 amino acids. V was clipped by 5 bases and J by 0 bases, with 11 bases between them. CDR1 SGHTA and CDR2 FQGTGA come from the germline V gene. The CDR3 nucleotides read TGTGCCAGCAGCCCAACACAGAACTCCTACAATGAGCAGTTCTTC. It translates to CASSPTQNSYNEQFF.

The chain couples TRBV24-1 to TRBJ1-5; D might be TRBD1 (6 bases). The CDR3 is 15 amino acids. Germline loops: CDR1 KGHDR, CDR2 SFDVKD. Trimming pared 5 bases from V and 5 bases from J, leaving 15 bases between. The CDR3 region is CATSAGRQGHQPQHF. DNA of the CDR3: TGTGCCACCAGTGCCGGACGGCAGGGGCATCAGCCCCAGCATTTT.

This chain's CDR3 is CASSPRGAGRRGETQYF. In DNA form, the CDR3 reads TGTGCCAGCAGTCCCCGAGGGGCGGGCCGGCGGGGAGAGACCCAGTACTTC. V gene TRBV6-6 combines with J gene TRBJ2-5, with a tentative D call TRBD2 (6 bases). The germline V gene encodes CDR1 MNHNY and CDR2 SVGAGI (reference sequence). This CDR3 is 17 amino acids long. Trimming removed 5 bases from V and 4 bases from J, with 23 bases in between.

This clone was observed a handful of times. The chain has TRBV10-3 and TRBJ2-5, with D perhaps matching TRBD1 (5 bases). The germline CDR1 and CDR2 sequences are ENHRY and SYGVKD. The germline V and J ends were trimmed by 5 bases and 1 base, with 5 bases remaining between them. The CDR3 length is 12 residues. Here the CDR3 reads CAISTGQETQYF. In nucleotides, the CDR3 is TGTGCCATCAGTACAGGCCAAGAGACCCAGTACTTC.

DNA of the CDR3: TGTGCCAGCAGCTTAGGAGCGGGAGTTAGGGGTGAGCAGTTCTTC. This gives the protein CASSLGAGVRGEQFF. The gene calls are TRBV7-9 and TRBJ2-1; TRBD2 agrees at 8 bases. This CDR3 contains 15 residues. Germline V CDR1 and CDR2: SEHNR, FQNEAQ (reference sequence). Trimming took 1 base from V and 9 from J; bases not matched to a gene: 8.

There are a few counts of this clone. This chain uses TRBV9 with TRBJ1-1; no clear D. The CDR3 sequence is 13 residues long. Trimming pared 0 bases from V and 8 bases from J, leaving 11 bases between. Per the germline V gene, CDR1 is SGDLS and CDR2 is YYNGEE. The CDR3 DNA follows: TGTGCCAGCAGCGTAGACCCGGGGAAGGAAGCTTTCTTT. The encoded protein is CASSVDPGKEAFF.

J is TRBJ2-7 and V is TRBV28; weak D call: TRBD1 (5 bases). The CDR3 has 13 amino acids. Trimming cost V 2 bases and J 1 base, with 6 bases left between them. Per germline, CDR1 MDHEN and CDR2 SYDVKM. The CDR3 is CASSLTGSYEQYF. Here the CDR3 DNA reads TGTGCCAGCAGTTTAACAGGTTCCTACGAGCAGTACTTC.

This rearrangement joins TRBV9 to TRBJ1-2; 10 nucleotides match TRBD1. This CDR3 contains 16 residues. V dropped 3 bases and J dropped 8; count of bases not matched to a gene: 13. CDR1 and CDR2 from the germline V gene are SGDLS and YYNGEE. CDR3 residues: CASSGLRQGASGGYTF. CDR3 sequence (DNA): TGTGCCAGCAGCGGCCTGCGACAGGGGGCGTCTGGCGGCTACACCTTC.

The chain is built from TRBV28 and TRBJ1-1; D ambiguous. Trimming took 2 bases from V and 1 from J, leaving 23 bases between them. The CDR3 contains 19 residues. Germline V gives CDR1 MDHEN, CDR2 SYDVKM. The DNA for the CDR3 is TGTGCCAGCAGTTTAAGGACTGCGCGGCAGTCCCACGGGAACACTGAAGCTTTCTTT. As protein: CASSLRTARQSHGNTEAFF.

The rearrangement joins TRBV10-3 to TRBJ1-1, with TRBD1 matching 10 bases. V shed 10 bases and J 1 base; nucleotides not matched to a gene: 9. The germline CDR1 and CDR2 sequences are ENHRY and SYGVKD. The CDR3 extends over 15 amino acids. The CDR3 spells CATSPGQGTNTEAFF. As DNA, the CDR3 is TGTGCCACCAGCCCGGGACAGGGGACGAACACTGAAGCTTTCTTT.

The chain has TRBV6-2 or TRBV6-3 and TRBJ1-5, with TRBD1 as a possible D gene (5 bases). V lost 0 bases, J lost 2 bases, and 14 bases lay in between. Per the germline V gene, CDR1 is MNHEY and CDR2 is SVGEGT. The CDR3 is made up of 17 amino acids. The DNA for the CDR3 is TGTGCCAGCAGTTACTCGATTCTAGGGGTGGGCAATCAGCCCCAGCATTTT. Amino acids: CASSYSILGVGNQPQHF.

In this sample, this clone turned up once. The chain has TRBV9 and TRBJ2-1; 7 bases line up with TRBD1. This CDR3 comprises 17 residues. The germline V gene has CDR1 SGDLS and CDR2 YYNGEE. Germline trimming cut 4 bases from V and 2 bases from J; bases unmatched to any gene: 12. CDR3 residues: CASSPRKQGSAYNEQFF. In DNA, the CDR3 is TGTGCCAGCAGCCCCAGAAAACAGGGGTCGGCCTACAATGAGCAGTTCTTC.

The rearrangement links TRBV7-2 to TRBJ2-7; 8 bases map to TRBD2. CDR3 length: 15 residues. Trimming at V came to 6 bases and at J to 6 bases, leaving 13 bases not matched to a gene. CDR1 is SGHTA and CDR2 is FQGNSA in the germline V gene. The CDR3 reads CASSPAGPGGREQYF. In DNA form, the CDR3 reads TGTGCCAGCAGTCCCGCCGGGCCGGGAGGGCGCGAGCAGTACTTC.

The CDR3 protein is CASSSDPGGRTEAFF. DNA for the CDR3: TGCGCCAGCAGCTCAGACCCCGGTGGGCGCACTGAAGCTTTCTTT. The gene calls are TRBV5-1 and TRBJ1-1; D is uncertain. V lost 3 bases to trimming and J lost 4 bases, with 16 bases between them. Per the germline V gene, CDR1 is SGHRS and CDR2 is YFSETQ. The CDR3 extends over 15 amino acids. The full variable domain, its missing parts supplied by reference TRBV5-1 and TRBJ1-1, is KAGVTQTPRYLIKTRGQQVTLSCSPISGHRSVSWYQQTPGQGLQFLFEYFSETQRNKGNFPGRFSGRQFSNSRSEMNVSTLELGDSALYLCASSSDPGGRTEAFFGQGTRLTVV.

The gene calls are TRBV7-2 and TRBJ2-7; 9 positions match TRBD2. The CDR3 consists of 16 residues. Trimming took 1 base from V and 3 from J; bases not matched to a gene: 7. Germline CDR1 SGHTA, CDR2 FQGNSA. The CDR3 nucleotides read TGTGCCAGCAGCTTAGGTTTCGGACTAGCGCACTACGAGCAGTACTTC. Its protein product is CASSLGFGLAHYEQYF.

This clone was found a few times. The V gene is TRBV5-1, the J gene TRBJ1-1; D is possibly TRBD1 (5 bases). CDR3 length: 15 amino acids. CDR1 is SGHRS, CDR2 YFSETQ, per germline. Trimming shortened V by 1 base and J by 7 bases, and 17 bases separated the two germline ends. CDR3 sequence (DNA): TGCGCCAGCAGCTTGTCACCCGGGGGGACCAGTGAAGCTTTCTTT. This codes for CASSLSPGGTSEAFF.

This sequence joins TRBV2 and TRBJ2-5; 13 bases are shared with TRBD2. There are 14 residues in the CDR3. After removal of 10 bases from V and 2 bases from J, the junction contained 4 bases not matched to a gene. From germline, CDR1 is SNHLY and CDR2 FYNNEI. CDR3 coding DNA: TGTGCCACCCAGGGACTAGCGGGACAAGAGACCCAGTACTTC. Protein sequence: CATQGLAGQETQYF.

The chain links TRBV7-9 to TRBJ1-1, with 8 bases aligning to TRBD1. V trimming: 6 bases; J trimming: 8 bases; junction bases outside the gene matches: 2. The CDR3 extends over 11 amino acids. Germline V lookup: CDR1 SEHNR, CDR2 FQNEAQ (reference sequence). The CDR3 spells CASRRTGEAFF. As DNA, the CDR3 is TGTGCCAGCAGACGGACAGGGGAAGCTTTCTTT.

The rearrangement joins TRBV15 to TRBJ1-5; no definite D call. The germline V gene encodes CDR1 LNHNV and CDR2 YYDKDF (reference sequence). The CDR3 contains 15 residues. Trimming shortened V by 0 bases and J by 9 bases, and 15 bases separated the two germline ends. CDR3: CATSRDRGSGGPQHF. The CDR3 DNA follows: TGTGCCACCAGCAGAGATCGGGGATCAGGAGGGCCCCAGCATTTT. Full variable domain (missing parts from reference TRBV15 and TRBJ1-5): DAMVIQNPRYQVTQFGKPVTLSCSQTLNHNVMYWYQQKSSQAPKLLFHYYDKDFNNEADTPDNFQSRRPNTSFCFLDIRSPGLGDTAMYLCATSRDRGSGGPQHFGDGTRLSIL.

The CDR3 DNA follows: TGCAGTGCTACAGGGGGTTCTGAAGCTTTCTTT. Translating it yields CSATGGSEAFF. The chain employs TRBV20-1 and TRBJ1-1, with 7 bases lining up with TRBD1. CDR3 length: 11 residues. Germline trimming cut 4 bases from V and 6 bases from J; bases unmatched to any gene: 2. Germline assignment: CDR1 DFQATT and CDR2 SNEGSKA (reference sequence).

The chain has TRBV7-9 and TRBJ1-4; D is unresolved. The CDR3 is 14 amino acids. Looked up from germline, CDR1 is SEHNR and CDR2 is FQNEAQ (reference sequence). V was pared by 5 bases and J by 5 bases, with 12 bases between. The CDR3 DNA reads as TGTGCCAGCAGCCAAACTCAATCAAATGAAAAACTGTTTTTT. Its translation is CASSQTQSNEKLFF.

The DNA for the CDR3 is TGTGCCAGCAGTGAAGCGAAGCTAGCGGTCTGGGAGACCCAGTACTTC. Translating gives CASSEAKLAVWETQYF. V and J are TRBV2 and TRBJ2-5, with 7 positions matching TRBD2. Germline CDR1 reads SNHLY; CDR2 reads FYNNEI. The CDR3 contains 16 residues. The trim removed 0 bases at V and 5 bases at J, leaving 9 bases unmatched.

The chain employs TRBV28 and TRBJ2-3; the match to TRBD1 covers 9 bases. The CDR3 loop spans 16 amino acids. With V trimmed by 4 bases and J by 2 bases, 7 bases remained unmatched. Germline V gene lookup returns CDR1 MDHEN and CDR2 SYDVKM. CDR3 amino acids: CASSSAGDRVTDTQYF. The CDR3 DNA reads as TGTGCCAGCAGTTCCGCAGGGGACAGGGTCACAGATACGCAGTATTTT.

The genes are TRBV20-1 and TRBJ2-3; 9 nucleotides agree with TRBD2. The CDR3 contains 15 residues. Germline-derived CDR1 and CDR2 are DFQATT and SNEGSKA (reference sequence). The trim removed 3 bases at V and 4 bases at J, leaving 8 bases unmatched. The CDR3 coding sequence is TGCAGTGCTAGTGGGGCTAGCGGGATCCCAGATACGCAGTATTTT. Encoded protein: CSASGASGIPDTQYF.

The chain couples TRBV7-6 to TRBJ2-3; D gene ambiguous. Trimming took off 0 bases at V and 5 bases at J, with 15 bases between the two ends. CDR3 length: 16 residues. Germline CDR1 is SGHVS and CDR2 is FNYEAQ. CDR3 nucleotide sequence: TGTGCCAGCAGCTTAGCGTCTGGCGGAGTGGGAGATACGCAGTATTTT. It translates to CASSLASGGVGDTQYF.

This clone was seen just once. V and J are TRBV9 and TRBJ1-2; D is undetermined. Trimming pared 0 bases from V and 2 bases from J, leaving 5 bases between. The CDR3 is made up of 13 amino acids. Germline loops: CDR1 SGDLS, CDR2 YYNGEE. CDR3 in amino acids: CASSVVFNYGYTF. CDR3 sequence (DNA): TGTGCCAGCAGCGTAGTCTTCAACTATGGCTACACCTTC.